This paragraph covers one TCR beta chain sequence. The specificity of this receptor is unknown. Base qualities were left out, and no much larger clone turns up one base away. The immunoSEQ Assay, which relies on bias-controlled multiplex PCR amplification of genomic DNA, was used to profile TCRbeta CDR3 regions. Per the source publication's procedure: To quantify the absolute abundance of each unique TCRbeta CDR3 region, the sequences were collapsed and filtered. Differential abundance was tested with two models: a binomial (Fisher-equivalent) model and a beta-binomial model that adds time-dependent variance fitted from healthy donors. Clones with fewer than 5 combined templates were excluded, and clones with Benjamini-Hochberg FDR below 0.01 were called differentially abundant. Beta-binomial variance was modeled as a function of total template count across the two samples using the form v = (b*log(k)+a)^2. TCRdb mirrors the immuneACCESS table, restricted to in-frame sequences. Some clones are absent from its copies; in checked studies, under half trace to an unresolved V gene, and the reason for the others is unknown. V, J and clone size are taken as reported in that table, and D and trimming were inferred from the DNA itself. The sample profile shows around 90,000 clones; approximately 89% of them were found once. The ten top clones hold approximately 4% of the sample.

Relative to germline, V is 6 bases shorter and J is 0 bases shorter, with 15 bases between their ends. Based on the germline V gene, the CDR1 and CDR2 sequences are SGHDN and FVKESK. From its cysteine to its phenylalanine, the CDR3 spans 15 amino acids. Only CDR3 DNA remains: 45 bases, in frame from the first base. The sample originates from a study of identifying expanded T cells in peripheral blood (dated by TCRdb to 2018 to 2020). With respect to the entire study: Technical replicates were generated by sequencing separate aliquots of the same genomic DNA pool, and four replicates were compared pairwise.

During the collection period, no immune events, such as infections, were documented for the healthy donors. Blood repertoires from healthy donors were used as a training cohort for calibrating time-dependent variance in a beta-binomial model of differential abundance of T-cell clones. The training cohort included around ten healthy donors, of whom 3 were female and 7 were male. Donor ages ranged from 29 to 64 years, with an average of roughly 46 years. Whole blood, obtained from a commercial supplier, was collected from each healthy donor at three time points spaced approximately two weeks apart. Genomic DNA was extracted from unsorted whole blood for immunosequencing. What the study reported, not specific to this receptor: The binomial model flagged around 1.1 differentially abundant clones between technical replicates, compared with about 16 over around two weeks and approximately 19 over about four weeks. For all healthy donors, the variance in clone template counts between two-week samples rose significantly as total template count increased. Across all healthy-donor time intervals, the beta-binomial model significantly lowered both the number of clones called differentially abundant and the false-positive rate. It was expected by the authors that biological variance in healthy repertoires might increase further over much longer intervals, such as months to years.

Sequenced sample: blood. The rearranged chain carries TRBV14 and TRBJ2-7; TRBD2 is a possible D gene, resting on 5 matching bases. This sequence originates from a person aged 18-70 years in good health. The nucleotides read TGTGCCAGCAGGAAGAATAGGGAGAGCTCCTACGAGCAGTACTTC. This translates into CASRKNRESSYEQYF.